This is a list of T cell receptor beta chains from one sample in a study of response to subunit inactivated influenza vaccine. TCRdb passed the RT-PCR reads through MiXCR, listing each CDR3 protein once. The sample contains 200,000 to 300,000 distinct CDR3 sequences, over 9% of which appear only once. The sample was non-naive T cells sorted from PBMCs, taken 14 days before vaccination. The receptors were gathered from a man in his forties or fifties who received an inactivated influenza vaccine. CDR3s include the opening cysteine and the closing phenylalanine or tryptophan. The D gene is left open where the match is weak. Rows give clone size only sometimes, using once, few, many, or a class for an expanded clone.

V: TRBV18; J: TRBJ2-2; size: many; D: -; CDR3: CASSPRTNTGELFF; DNA: TGTGCCAGCTCACCAAGAACGAACACCGGGGAGCTGTTTTTT
V: TRBV7-2; J: TRBJ2-7; size: -; D: TRBD1; CDR3: CASRSSGTGGYEQYF; DNA: TGTGCCAGCAGATCTAGCGGGACAGGGGGATACGAGCAGTACTTC
V: TRBV6-6; J: TRBJ1-2; size: -; D: -; CDR3: CASSPGGRAGYTF; DNA: TGTGCCAGCAGTCCTGGCGGACGTGCTGGCTACACCTTC
V: TRBV20-1; J: TRBJ1-4; size: -; D: -; CDR3: CSARDRSYGGEKLFF; DNA: TGCAGTGCTAGAGATCGCTCCTACGGAGGCGAAAAACTGTTTTTT
V: TRBV20-1; J: TRBJ2-5; size: -; D: -; CDR3: CSATALGAQETQYF; DNA: TGCAGTGCTACCGCTTTAGGGGCCCAAGAGACCCAGTACTTC
V: TRBV11-2; J: TRBJ1-5; size: few; D: -; CDR3: CASSSTAAGNQPQHF; DNA: TGTGCCAGCAGCTCGACAGCAGCAGGCAATCAGCCCCAGCATTTT
V: TRBV5-4; J: TRBJ1-2; size: -; D: TRBD1; CDR3: CASSPESGTAYGYTF; DNA: TGTGCCAGCAGCCCGGAATCCGGGACAGCATATGGCTACACCTTC
V: TRBV7-7; J: TRBJ1-1; size: few; D: -; CDR3: CASSFGPNTEAFF; DNA: TGTGCTAGCAGCTTCGGGCCGAACACTGAAGCTTTCTTT
V: TRBV19; J: TRBJ1-5; size: -; D: -; CDR3: CASRRNRESNQPQHF; DNA: TGTGCCAGTAGGAGAAACAGGGAGAGCAATCAGCCCCAGCATTTT
V: TRBV7-8; J: TRBJ2-7; size: few; D: -; CDR3: CASSLVYGQTYEQYF; DNA: TGTGCCAGCAGCTTAGTGTACGGTCAAACCTACGAGCAGTACTTC
V: TRBV27; J: TRBJ2-5; size: many; D: TRBD1; CDR3: CASRLQGTETQYF; DNA: TGTGCCAGCAGACTACAGGGGACGGAGACCCAGTACTTC
V: TRBV12-3/TRBV12-4; J: TRBJ1-6; size: -; D: -; CDR3: CASSPSAVNSPLHF; DNA: TGTGCCAGCAGCCCCTCGGCGGTTAATTCACCCCTCCACTTT
V: TRBV7-2; J: TRBJ2-1; size: -; D: -; CDR3: CASSTRGGGAYNEQFF; DNA: TGTGCCAGCAGCACTAGGGGCGGGGGCGCCTACAATGAGCAGTTCTTC
V: TRBV27; J: TRBJ2-1; size: few; D: -; CDR3: CASSRRGPLSYNEQFF; DNA: TGTGCCAGCAGTCGGCGAGGGCCGCTCTCCTACAATGAGCAGTTCTTC
V: TRBV11-2; J: TRBJ2-5; size: many; D: TRBD2; CDR3: CASSLSSGAQETQYF; DNA: TGTGCCAGCAGCTTATCTAGCGGGGCCCAAGAGACCCAGTACTTC
V: TRBV1; J: TRBJ1-3; size: -; D: -; CDR3: CTSSQPGRNTIYF; DNA: TGCACCAGCAGCCAACCTGGAAGAAACACCATATATTTT
V: TRBV11-2; J: TRBJ2-7; size: few; D: -; CDR3: CASSLMGAGPYEQYF; DNA: TGTGCCAGCAGCTTAATGGGGGCTGGACCCTACGAGCAGTACTTC
V: TRBV14; J: TRBJ2-7; size: many; D: -; CDR3: CASSQRYEQYF; DNA: TGTGCCAGCAGCCAGCGCTACGAGCAGTACTTC
V: TRBV7-7; J: TRBJ2-3; size: many; D: -; CDR3: CASSPGLSSSTDTQYF; DNA: TGTGCCAGCAGCCCAGGTCTGAGTTCTAGCACAGATACGCAGTATTTT
V: TRBV2; J: TRBJ1-3; size: few; D: -; CDR3: CASSEVRGAFSGNTIYF; DNA: TGTGCCAGCAGTGAGGTTCGGGGGGCCTTCTCTGGAAACACCATATATTTT
V: TRBV11-2; J: TRBJ1-6; size: few; D: -; CDR3: CASSLEGTQDHPLHF; DNA: TGTGCCAGCAGCTTAGAGGGGACGCAGGATCATCCCCTCCACTTT
V: TRBV20-1; J: TRBJ1-4; size: few; D: -; CDR3: CSASNPGLGDEKLFF; DNA: TGCAGTGCTAGTAACCCGGGGTTGGGGGATGAAAAACTGTTTTTT
V: TRBV27; J: TRBJ1-1; size: few; D: TRBD1; CDR3: CASSRITGGGVNTEAFF; DNA: TGTGCCAGCAGCCGCATTACAGGGGGCGGCGTGAACACTGAAGCTTTCTTT
V: TRBV7-9; J: TRBJ1-5; size: -; D: -; CDR3: CASGHSNQPQHF; DNA: TGTGCCAGCGGCCACAGTAATCAGCCCCAGCATTTT
V: TRBV19; J: TRBJ2-3; size: few; D: -; CDR3: CASSATRDVYSTDTQYF; DNA: TGTGCCAGTAGCGCGACCCGGGACGTTTATAGCACAGATACGCAGTATTTT
V: TRBV12-3/TRBV12-4; J: TRBJ1-2; size: few; D: TRBD1; CDR3: CASRSSGQGWGYTF; DNA: TGTGCCAGCAGATCGAGTGGACAGGGATGGGGCTACACCTTC
V: TRBV28; J: TRBJ2-7; size: few; D: -; CDR3: CATTGSRIHEQYF; DNA: TGTGCCACAACCGGGTCAAGAATCCACGAGCAGTACTTC
V: TRBV12-3/TRBV12-4; J: TRBJ2-1; size: many; D: TRBD1; CDR3: CASRAGTGTYNEQFF; DNA: TGTGCCAGCAGAGCCGGGACAGGGACCTACAATGAGCAGTTCTTC
V: TRBV6-1; J: TRBJ2-6; size: -; D: -; CDR3: CASTGQPSGANVLTF; DNA: TGTGCCAGCACGGGCCAACCCTCTGGGGCCAACGTCCTGACTTTC
V: TRBV10-1; J: TRBJ2-5; size: few; D: TRBD2; CDR3: CARPRAHSSSGRYQETQYF; DNA: TGCGCCAGACCTAGGGCGCATTCATCTAGCGGGAGGTACCAAGAGACCCAGTACTTC
V: TRBV11-3; J: TRBJ2-1; size: few; D: -; CDR3: CASSSTRGNEQFF; DNA: TGTGCCAGCAGCTCGACCAGGGGTAATGAGCAGTTCTTC
V: TRBV30; J: TRBJ2-7; size: -; D: TRBD1; CDR3: CAWSKGQISYEQYF; DNA: TGTGCCTGGAGTAAGGGACAGATCTCCTACGAGCAGTACTTC
V: TRBV18; J: TRBJ2-6; size: -; D: -; CDR3: CASSPPAGANVLTF; DNA: TGTGCCAGCTCACCACCGGCTGGGGCCAACGTCCTGACTTTC
V: TRBV20-1; J: TRBJ1-2; size: many; D: -; CDR3: CSASEGSSNYGYTF; DNA: TGCAGTGCTAGCGAGGGCAGTTCCAACTATGGCTACACCTTC
V: TRBV20-1; J: TRBJ1-2; size: -; D: -; CDR3: CSARESNYGYTF; DNA: TGCAGTGCCAGGGAGTCTAACTATGGCTACACCTTC
V: TRBV5-1; J: TRBJ1-1; size: few; D: -; CDR3: CASSLSTGEAFF; DNA: TGCGCCAGCAGCCTATCGACAGGCGAAGCTTTCTTT
V: TRBV6-5; J: TRBJ2-1; size: -; D: -; CDR3: CASSYWSSESYNEQFF; DNA: TGTGCCAGCAGTTACTGGTCTAGCGAATCCTACAATGAGCAGTTCTTC
V: TRBV4-3; J: TRBJ1-1; size: -; D: TRBD1; CDR3: CASSQGTGWTEAFF; DNA: TGCGCCAGCAGCCAGGGGACAGGGTGGACTGAAGCTTTCTTT
V: TRBV20-1; J: TRBJ1-5; size: many; D: -; CDR3: CSAINRDHGNQPQHF; DNA: TGCAGTGCTATCAACCGGGACCACGGGAATCAGCCCCAGCATTTT
V: TRBV6-2/TRBV6-3; J: TRBJ1-2; size: -; D: -; CDR3: CASSYSRSGRGDYGYTF; DNA: TGTGCCAGCAGTTACTCGCGGTCGGGCAGGGGAGACTATGGCTACACCTTC
V: TRBV9; J: TRBJ2-1; size: few; D: TRBD2; CDR3: CASSPLSGGRSEQFF; DNA: TGTGCCAGCAGCCCCCTAAGCGGCGGGAGGAGTGAGCAGTTCTTC
V: TRBV12-3/TRBV12-4; J: TRBJ2-3; size: few; D: -; CDR3: CASSGVGTDTQYF; DNA: TGTGCCAGCAGTGGGGTGGGCACAGATACGCAGTATTTT
V: TRBV28; J: TRBJ1-5; size: many; D: -; CDR3: CASSFLQNQPQHF; DNA: TGTGCCAGCAGCTTCTTACAGAATCAGCCCCAGCATTTT
V: TRBV28; J: TRBJ2-7; size: -; D: TRBD1; CDR3: CASRTDRGSYEQYF; DNA: TGTGCCAGCAGGACCGACAGGGGATCCTACGAGCAGTACTTC
V: TRBV20-1; J: TRBJ1-6; size: -; D: -; CDR3: CSARVAGTNSPLHF; DNA: TGCAGTGCTAGAGTCGCAGGGACGAATTCACCCCTCCACTTT
V: TRBV20-1; J: TRBJ2-7; size: few; D: -; CDR3: CSARDGDTREQYF; DNA: TGCAGTGCTAGAGATGGAGACACTCGCGAGCAGTACTTC
V: TRBV20-1; J: TRBJ2-7; size: -; D: TRBD2; CDR3: CSARGGGGRYEQYF; DNA: TGCAGTGCTAGAGGTGGTGGCGGGAGGTACGAGCAGTACTTC